This T cell receptor beta chain is drawn from a study of T cells in localized non-small cell lung cancer. This clone was counted a single time. This table comes from immunoSEQ multiplex PCR, and its TCRdb copy is limited to in-frame clones, with some not included. This table has about 36,000 clones, approximately 94% appearing once. The sequence derives from a female donor of 60 years or more with stage I lung adenocarcinoma. The material was peripheral blood, obtained before any cancer treatment.

Written as DNA, the CDR3 is TGTGCCAGCAGTGAACGACAGGGGGGCGGTTCACCCCTCCACTTT. It encodes CASSERQGGGSPLHF. The chain carries TRBV25-1 and TRBJ1-6; 9 nucleotides line up with TRBD1. Trimming cost V 2 bases and J 9 bases; bases outside gene matches: 5. The CDR3 contains 15 residues. Germline V gene lookup returns CDR1 MGHDK and CDR2 SYGVNS.